This section outlines one T cell receptor beta chain sequence together with its context. Its antigen is currently unknown. One end of the junction fails to match germline, which may point to a read error. Germline values: CDR1 SSHAT, CDR2 FNYEAQ (reference sequence). The CDR3 sequence is 14 residues long. This specimen belongs to a study of T cell clones after liver transplantation. The overall study: Pre-transplant mixed lymphocyte reactions yielded third-party-reactive TCRbeta sequences as comparators for graft-donor-reactive sequences. Apart from a few HCV-positive recipients, transplants were for non-autoimmune, non-viral reasons. General study findings and limits: These preliminary findings come from unstandardized post-transplant sampling times.

CD3+CD4+ and CD3+CD8+ cells were FACS-sorted from thawed unstimulated PBMCs. Measured with immunoSEQ multiplex PCR; TCRdb has only the in-frame clones, and not every one. This table holds roughly 62,000 clones, around three quarters found once. The rearrangement uses TRBV7-7 and TRBJ2-5; tentatively, D is TRBD2 (5 bases). This specimen consisted of CD4+ T cells from blood, obtained at the approximately 15-month timepoint. The receptor comes from a human patient who received a liver transplant. Some T cells may be the graft donor's. The DNA of the CDR3 is TGTGCTAGCAGCTTAGGTGCGGGTTGGGAGACCCAGTACTTC. As protein: CASSLGAGWETQYF. The variable domain in full, with the rest retrieved from reference TRBV7-7 and TRBJ2-5, is GAGVSQSPRYKVTKRGQDVTLRCDPISSHATLYWYQQALGQGPEFLTYFNYEAQPDKSGLPSDRFSAERPEGSISTLTIQRTEQRDSAMYRCASSLGAGWETQYFGPGTRLLVL.